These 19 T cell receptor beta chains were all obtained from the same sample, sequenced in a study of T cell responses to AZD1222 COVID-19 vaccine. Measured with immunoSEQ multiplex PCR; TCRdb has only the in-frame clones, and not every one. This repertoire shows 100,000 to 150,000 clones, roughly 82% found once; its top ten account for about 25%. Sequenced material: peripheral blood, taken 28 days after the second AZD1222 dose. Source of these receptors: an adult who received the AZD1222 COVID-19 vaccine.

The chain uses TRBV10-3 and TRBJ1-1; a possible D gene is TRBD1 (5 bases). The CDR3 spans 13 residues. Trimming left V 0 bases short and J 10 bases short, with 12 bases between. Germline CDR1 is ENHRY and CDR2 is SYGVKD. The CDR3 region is CAISESVGGAAFF. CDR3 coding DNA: TGTGCCATCAGTGAGTCGGTAGGAGGGGCAGCTTTCTTT.

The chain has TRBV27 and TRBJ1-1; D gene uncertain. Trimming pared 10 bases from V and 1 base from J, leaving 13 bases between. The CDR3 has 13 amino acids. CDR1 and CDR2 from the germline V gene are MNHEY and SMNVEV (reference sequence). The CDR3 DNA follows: TGTGCCACGTCACTCGCAGGGAACACTGAAGCTTTCTTT. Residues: CATSLAGNTEAFF.

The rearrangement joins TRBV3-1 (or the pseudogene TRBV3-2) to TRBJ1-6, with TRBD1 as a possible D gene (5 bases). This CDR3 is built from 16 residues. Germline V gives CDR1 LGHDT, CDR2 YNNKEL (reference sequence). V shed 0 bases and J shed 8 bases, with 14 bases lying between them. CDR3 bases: TGTGCCAGCAGCCAAGAAGGGGTAAGGCGCGATTCACCCCTCCACTTT. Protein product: CASSQEGVRRDSPLHF.

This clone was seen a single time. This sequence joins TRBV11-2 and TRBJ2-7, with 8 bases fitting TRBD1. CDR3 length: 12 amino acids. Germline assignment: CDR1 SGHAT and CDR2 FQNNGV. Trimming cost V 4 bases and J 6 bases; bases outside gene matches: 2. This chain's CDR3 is CASSYDRGEQYF. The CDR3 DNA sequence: TGTGCCAGCAGCTACGACAGGGGCGAGCAGTACTTC.

The DNA of the CDR3 is TGTGCCATGAGTCAGGGGAGGAATTCACCCCTCCACTTT. It is translated as CAMSQGRNSPLHF. The rearrangement links TRBV6-5 to TRBJ1-6; possible D gene TRBD1, 6 bases. The CDR3 is 13 residues long. The V gene's germline CDR1 is MNHEY and CDR2 SVGAGI. V gave up 10 bases and J gave up 7 bases, with 14 bases separating them.

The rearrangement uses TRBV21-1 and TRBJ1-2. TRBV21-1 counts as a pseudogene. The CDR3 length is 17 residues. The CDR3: CASTPRGGRLIKYGYTF. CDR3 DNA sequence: TGTGCCAGCACCCCTCGGGGGGGGCGGCTAATCAAGTATGGCTACACCTTC.

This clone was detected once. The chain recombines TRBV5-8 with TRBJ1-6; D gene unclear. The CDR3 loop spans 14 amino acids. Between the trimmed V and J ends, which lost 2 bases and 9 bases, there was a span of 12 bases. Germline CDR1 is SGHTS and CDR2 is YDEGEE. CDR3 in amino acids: CASSFLGGGSPLHF. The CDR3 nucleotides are TGTGCCAGCAGCTTTTTGGGTGGCGGTTCACCCCTCCACTTT.

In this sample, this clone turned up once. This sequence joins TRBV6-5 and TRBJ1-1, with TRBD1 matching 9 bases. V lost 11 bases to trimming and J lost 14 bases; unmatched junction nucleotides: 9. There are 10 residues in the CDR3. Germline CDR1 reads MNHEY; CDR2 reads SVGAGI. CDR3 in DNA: TGTGCCGTGGGGGACAGGGAGAAGTTCTTT. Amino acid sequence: CAVGDREKFF.

In nucleotides, the CDR3 is TGTGCCAGCAGCCCTGGACGAGCAGATACGCAGTATTTT. This sequence encodes CASSPGRADTQYF. This chain joins TRBV7-2 and TRBJ2-3, with unresolved D. V shed 5 bases and J shed 4 bases, with 10 bases lying between them. The CDR3 runs 13 residues. Germline V gives CDR1 SGHTA, CDR2 FQGNSA.

The CDR3 spells CASSYSRPPLLEPQHF. The CDR3 coding sequence is TGTGCCAGCAGTTACTCGAGGCCACCACTTTTGGAGCCCCAGCATTTT. V gene TRBV6-2 or TRBV6-3 combines with J gene TRBJ1-5; D unresolved. CDR1 and CDR2 from the germline V gene are MNHEY and SVGEGT. Trimming took 0 bases from V and 8 from J, leaving 17 bases between them. The CDR3 sequence is 16 residues long.

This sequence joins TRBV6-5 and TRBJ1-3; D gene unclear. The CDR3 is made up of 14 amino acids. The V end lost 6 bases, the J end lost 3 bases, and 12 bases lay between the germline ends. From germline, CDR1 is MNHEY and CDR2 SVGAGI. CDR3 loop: CASSAEGGGNTIYF. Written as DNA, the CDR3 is TGTGCCAGCAGCGCTGAAGGAGGTGGAAACACCATATATTTT.

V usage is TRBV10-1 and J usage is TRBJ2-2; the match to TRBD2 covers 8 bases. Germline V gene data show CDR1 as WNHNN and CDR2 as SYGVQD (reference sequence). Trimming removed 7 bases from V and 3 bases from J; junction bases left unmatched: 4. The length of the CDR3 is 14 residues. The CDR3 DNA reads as TGCGCCAGCAATCGGCGGGGGGACACCGGGGAGCTGTTTTTT. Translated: CASNRRGDTGELFF.

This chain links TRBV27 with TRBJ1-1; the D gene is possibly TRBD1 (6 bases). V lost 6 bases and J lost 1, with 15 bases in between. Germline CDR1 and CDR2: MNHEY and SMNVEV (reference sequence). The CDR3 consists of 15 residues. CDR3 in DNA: TGTGCCAGCAGCAAGGACGGGACATCGAACACTGAAGCTTTCTTT. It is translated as CASSKDGTSNTEAFF.

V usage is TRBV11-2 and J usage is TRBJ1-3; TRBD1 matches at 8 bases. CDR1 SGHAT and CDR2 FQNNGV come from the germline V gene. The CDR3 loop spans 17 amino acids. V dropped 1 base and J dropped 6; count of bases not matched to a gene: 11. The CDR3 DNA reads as TGTGCCAGCAGCTTAGGGCCATCGCTGGACAGGGCAAACACCATATATTTT. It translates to CASSLGPSLDRANTIYF.

In DNA form, the CDR3 reads TGTGCCAGCAGTCCTGAGAGCAGGGGGTCCTACGAGCAGTACTTC. Translating it yields CASSPESRGSYEQYF. The V and J genes are TRBV28 and TRBJ2-7, with 7 bases fitting TRBD1. The length of the CDR3 is 15 residues. J was trimmed by 1 base and V by 5 bases; bases with no gene match: 8. CDR1 and CDR2 (germline): MDHEN, SYDVKM.

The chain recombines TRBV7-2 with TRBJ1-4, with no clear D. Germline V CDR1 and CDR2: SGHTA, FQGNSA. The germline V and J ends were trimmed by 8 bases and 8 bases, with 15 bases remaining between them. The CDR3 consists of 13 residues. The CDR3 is CASRQNLGEKLFF. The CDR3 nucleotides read TGTGCCAGCCGCCAAAACCTCGGGGAAAAACTGTTTTTT.

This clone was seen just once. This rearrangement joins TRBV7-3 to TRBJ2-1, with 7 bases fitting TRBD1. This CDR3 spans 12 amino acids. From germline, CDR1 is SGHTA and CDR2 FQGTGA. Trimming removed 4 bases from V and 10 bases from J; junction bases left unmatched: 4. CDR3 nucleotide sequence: TGTGCCAGCAGCTCTTCACAGGGGGAGCAGTTCTTC. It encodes CASSSSQGEQFF.

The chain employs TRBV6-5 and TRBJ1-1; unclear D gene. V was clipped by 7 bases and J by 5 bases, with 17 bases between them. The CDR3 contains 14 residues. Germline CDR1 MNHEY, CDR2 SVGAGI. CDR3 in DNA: TGTGCCAGCATCCCTTGGGCCATTGGTACTGAAGCTTTCTTT. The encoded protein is CASIPWAIGTEAFF.

CDR3 sequence: CSASRGGRVTGELFF. The CDR3 DNA is TGCAGTGCTAGTCGTGGGGGCAGGGTCACCGGGGAGCTGTTTTTT. This rearrangement joins TRBV20-1 to TRBJ2-2; TRBD1 is a possible D gene (6 bases). CDR1 is DFQATT, CDR2 SNEGSKA, per germline (reference sequence). The CDR3 covers 15 residues. Trimming removed 3 bases from V and 4 bases from J, with 15 bases in between.